The 15 T cell receptor beta chains below all came from one sample that was sequenced in a study of CD8 T cells in ankylosing spondylitis. Study-wide results and limits: Blood from ankylosing spondylitis patients appeared to carry a characteristic roughly 8-variant TCR beta motif.

No antigen is known for these receptors. TCRdb analysed the 5' RACE reads with MiXCR anew, one entry per CDR3 protein. This table holds around 770,000 distinct CDR3 sequences, around a fifth found once. Sequencing input: blood, either unsorted or a sorted T cell fraction (not recorded which). The receptors shown here come from a male donor with ankylosing spondylitis.

The J gene is TRBJ2-3, the V gene TRBV3-1; D gene uncertain. This CDR3 is built from 13 residues. Trimming took 3 bases from V and 2 from J, leaving 6 bases between them. Germline CDR1 and CDR2: LGHDT and YNNKEL (reference sequence). The CDR3 region is CASSQPPTDTQYF. The CDR3 DNA reads TGTGCCAGCAGCCAGCCCCCCACAGATACGCAGTATTTT.

This chain links TRBV5-6 with TRBJ2-1; 10 nucleotides align to TRBD2. The V gene end was trimmed by 0 bases and the J gene end by 4 bases; junction bases not matched to a gene: 7. The length of the CDR3 is 17 residues. CDR1 and CDR2 from the germline V gene are SGHDT and YYEEEE. CDR3 sequence reads: CASSLAGLAAGYNEQFF. In DNA form, the CDR3 reads TGTGCCAGCAGCTTGGCCGGACTAGCGGCCGGATACAATGAGCAGTTCTTC.

There are a few counts of this clonotype. The rearrangement uses TRBV30 and TRBJ2-1; D is possibly TRBD2 (6 bases). Germline CDR1 reads GTSNPN; CDR2 reads SVGIG (reference sequence). The CDR3 totals 12 residues. Deletions cut 0 bases from V and 8 bases from J, with 8 bases between. This chain's CDR3 is CAWSVWGDEQFF. The CDR3 region has the DNA TGTGCCTGGAGTGTATGGGGGGATGAGCAGTTCTTC.

The V and J genes are TRBV28 and TRBJ2-1; a possible D gene is TRBD2 (6 bases). CDR1 is MDHEN and CDR2 is SYDVKM in the germline V gene. Trimming cost V 6 bases and J 2 bases, with 14 bases left between them. The CDR3 extends over 15 amino acids. The CDR3 loop is CASRPLAKPYNEQFF. The CDR3 DNA reads TGTGCCAGCAGACCCCTAGCGAAACCCTACAATGAGCAGTTCTTC.

This clonotype was detected many times. The V gene is TRBV12-3 or TRBV12-4, the J gene TRBJ2-1, with 11 bases matching TRBD2. The CDR3 covers 16 residues. V was pared by 4 bases and J by 6 bases, with 8 bases of the junction left unmatched. The CDR3 DNA follows: TGTGCCAGCAGTTATGTTAGCGGGAGGGGAAGCAATGAGCAGTTCTTC. It codes for CASSYVSGRGSNEQFF.

There are a few counts of this clonotype. V and J are TRBV2 and TRBJ2-1; 9 nucleotides agree with TRBD2. The trim removed 2 bases at V and 7 bases at J, leaving 3 bases unmatched. CDR1 and CDR2 from the germline V gene are SNHLY and FYNNEI. The length of the CDR3 is 14 residues. CDR3 residues: CASSELAGKNEQFF. CDR3 bases: TGTGCCAGCAGTGAACTAGCGGGAAAGAATGAGCAGTTCTTC.

The chain is built from TRBV4-2 and TRBJ1-1; 9 bases line up with TRBD1. The CDR3 is 14 residues long. Per the germline V gene, CDR1 is LGHNA and CDR2 is YNFKEQ. The trim removed 0 bases at V and 9 bases at J, leaving 5 bases unmatched. The CDR3 DNA reads TGTGCCAGCAGCCAAGACACAGGGGGCAATAAAGCTTTCTTT. Protein product: CASSQDTGGNKAFF.

The chain joins TRBV27 to TRBJ1-2, with TRBD1 as a possible D gene (5 bases). Germline V CDR1 and CDR2: MNHEY, SMNVEV (reference sequence). The V and J ends lost 2 bases and 6 bases respectively, with 13 bases between them. This CDR3 spans 14 amino acids. CDR3 protein: CASSLGAGMDGYTF. As DNA, the CDR3 is TGTGCCAGCAGTTTAGGGGCGGGAATGGATGGCTACACCTTC.

Only a few counts were recorded for this clonotype. V gene TRBV5-6 combines with J gene TRBJ2-3; D unclear. Trimming stripped 3 bases from V and 6 bases from J, with 8 bases between. The CDR3 runs to 12 residues. Germline V gene sequence: CDR1 SGHDT, CDR2 YYEEEE. The CDR3 DNA follows: TGTGCCAGCAGCTCCGGTAAGGATACGCAGTATTTT. This encodes CASSSGKDTQYF.

The sample holds many counts of this clonotype. The chain has TRBV5-1 and TRBJ1-1; D possibly corresponds to TRBD1 (6 bases). Germline-derived CDR1 and CDR2 are SGHRS and YFSETQ. Trimming stripped 7 bases from V and 1 base from J, with 8 bases between. This CDR3 region has 12 residues. The CDR3 region is CASGQWNTEAFF. Here the CDR3 DNA reads TGCGCCAGCGGACAGTGGAACACTGAAGCTTTCTTT.

V is TRBV12-3 or TRBV12-4 and J is TRBJ2-1, with 13 bases identical to TRBD2. The CDR3 totals 16 residues. V lost 4 bases to trimming and J lost 7 bases; unmatched junction nucleotides: 7. The CDR3 DNA reads as TGTGCCAGCAGTTGGACTAGCGGGAGCCCTGGGAATGAGCAGTTCTTC. Residues: CASSWTSGSPGNEQFF.

The chain joins TRBV6-1 to TRBJ2-7, with TRBD2 identical over 8 bases. The CDR3 runs to 15 residues. Germline loops: CDR1 MNHNS, CDR2 SASEGT. Trimming took 8 bases from V and 4 from J; bases not matched to a gene: 13. CDR3 sequence reads: CASQHTSGSLYEQYF. In DNA form, the CDR3 reads TGTGCCAGCCAACATACTAGCGGATCCCTTTACGAGCAGTACTTC.

This clonotype has at least ten counts. The V call is TRBV28, the J call TRBJ2-3; 7 nucleotides match TRBD1. V shed 11 bases and J 1 base; nucleotides not matched to a gene: 9. The germline gives CDR1 MDHEN, CDR2 SYDVKM. This CDR3 is 14 amino acids long. CDR3 sequence (DNA): TGTGCCGCCCCGCCTGGGACAGGCACAGATACGCAGTATTTT. Protein sequence: CAAPPGTGTDTQYF.

This clonotype was found a few times. The chain employs TRBV20-1 and TRBJ2-2; tentative D call: TRBD2 (6 bases). Germline assignment: CDR1 DFQATT and CDR2 SNEGSKA (reference sequence). Trimming removed 5 bases from V and 4 bases from J, with 11 bases in between. The CDR3 is 13 residues long. The CDR3 nucleotides read TGCAGTGCTGGGAGGTTGGGCACCGGGGAGCTGTTTTTT. It translates to CSAGRLGTGELFF.

In its sample, this clonotype was seen a few times. The V and J genes are TRBV10-3 and TRBJ2-5; unclear D gene. From germline, CDR1 is ENHRY and CDR2 SYGVKD. Trimming took off 4 bases at V and 3 bases at J, with 6 bases between the two ends. CDR3 length equals 12 residues. The CDR3 DNA is TGTGCCATCAGTGGGGCAGAAGAGACCCAGTACTTC. Translated: CAISGAEETQYF.